The next 30 T cell receptor beta chains were all read from a single sample in a study of T cell changes during pregnancy in multiple sclerosis. TCRdb's table, derived via immunoSEQ multiplex PCR, lists solely in-frame clones and lacks some. The sample carries around 120,000 clones, 80% to 95% recorded once. Sequenced material: peripheral blood, taken after pregnancy. The receptors were sampled from a female donor with multiple sclerosis, enrolled in a pregnancy study.

V usage is TRBV5-4 and J usage is TRBJ1-2; D is uncertain. V was clipped by 0 bases and J by 8 bases, with 20 bases between them. The CDR3 is 16 amino acids. CDR1 is SGHNT, CDR2 YYREEE, per germline (reference sequence). CDR3 sequence: CASSLALATGLGGYTF. The CDR3 DNA sequence: TGTGCCAGCAGCTTGGCCCTAGCTACGGGCTTGGGCGGCTACACCTTC. The entire variable domain, with the rest obtained from reference TRBV5-4 and TRBJ1-2, is as follows: ETGVTQSPTHLIKTRGQQVTLRCSSQSGHNTVSWYQQALGQGPQFIFQYYREEENGRGNFPPRFSGLQFPNYSSELNVNALELDDSALYLCASSLALATGLGGYTFGSGTRLTVV.

The chain uses TRBV11-2 and TRBJ2-1; the D gene is possibly TRBD2 (5 bases). This CDR3 has 15 amino acids. Germline V lookup: CDR1 SGHAT, CDR2 FQNNGV. The V end was cut by 5 bases, the J end by 10 bases, with 21 bases between. CDR3: CASSPDVVSGKEQFF. CDR3 sequence (DNA): TGTGCCAGCAGCCCTGACGTGGTGTCGGGAAAAGAGCAGTTCTTC.

The chain employs TRBV30 and TRBJ1-2; no clear D. V gave up 0 bases and J gave up 8 bases, with 10 bases separating them. Germline V gene data show CDR1 as GTSNPN and CDR2 as SVGIG (reference sequence). The CDR3 extends over 12 amino acids. The chain's CDR3 is CAWSVIGPGYTF. DNA for the CDR3: TGTGCCTGGAGTGTCATCGGTCCCGGCTACACCTTC.

The chain joins TRBV13 to TRBJ1-2; the D is unclear. Per the germline V gene, CDR1 is PRHDT and CDR2 is FYEKMQ (reference sequence). This CDR3 region has 16 residues. V was clipped by 0 bases and J by 0 bases, with 11 bases between them. For the CDR3, the DNA is TGTGCCAGCAGCTTAGGCCTATCGGGAGCTAACTATGGCTACACCTTC. Translating it yields CASSLGLSGANYGYTF.

This rearrangement joins TRBV6-5 to TRBJ2-7; D perhaps matches TRBD1 (6 bases). This CDR3 has 15 amino acids. In germline, CDR1 is MNHEY, CDR2 SVGAGI. The V and J ends lost 6 bases and 2 bases respectively, with 17 bases between them. The CDR3: CASSFGQPNTYEQYF. The CDR3 nucleotides are TGTGCCAGCAGCTTCGGACAGCCCAACACCTACGAGCAGTACTTC.

This rearrangement joins TRBV5-6 to TRBJ1-1, with a weak D call TRBD1 (6 bases). Trimming shortened V by 4 bases and J by 7 bases, and 11 bases separated the two germline ends. The CDR3 is 12 amino acids. Germline V lookup: CDR1 SGHDT, CDR2 YYEEEE. The CDR3 DNA reads TGTGCCAGCAGCGTGAACAGGGATGAAGCTTTCTTT. Protein product: CASSVNRDEAFF.

This clone was seen only once. The chain combines TRBV5-6 with TRBJ1-6; D perhaps matches TRBD1 (5 bases). V lost 2 bases, J lost 11 bases, and 11 bases lay in between. Per germline, CDR1 SGHDT and CDR2 YYEEEE. The length of the CDR3 is 13 residues. CDR3 bases: TGTGCCAGCAGCTTTTCAGGGCATCCACCCCTCCACTTT. Protein product: CASSFSGHPPLHF.

This sequence joins TRBV28 and TRBJ2-3; TRBD1 might be the D (6 bases). Germline CDR1 is MDHEN and CDR2 is SYDVKM. This CDR3 is built from 17 residues. V lost 6 bases and J 0 bases, leaving 19 bases between the germline ends. CDR3 DNA sequence: TGTGCCAGCAGACGAAGCTCCGGGACAAAAAGCACAGATACGCAGTATTTT. This sequence encodes CASRRSSGTKSTDTQYF.

The chain links TRBV19 to TRBJ2-3; D gene ambiguous. CDR1 is LNHDA and CDR2 is SQIVND in the germline V gene (reference sequence). This CDR3 contains 15 residues. V lost 2 bases and J 2 bases, leaving 11 bases between the germline ends. The CDR3 is CASSISLPNTDTQYF. CDR3 sequence (DNA): TGTGCCAGTAGTATAAGTCTACCTAACACAGATACGCAGTATTTT.

CDR3 region: CASSWGTGEAFF. The CDR3, as DNA: TGTGCCAGCAGCTGGGGGACAGGAGAAGCTTTCTTT. The V and J genes are TRBV7-3 and TRBJ1-1; 8 positions agree with TRBD1. J was trimmed by 8 bases and V by 4 bases; bases with no gene match: 3. Germline V CDR1 and CDR2: SGHTA, FQGTGA. The CDR3 has 12 residues.

This chain connects TRBV6-4 to TRBJ1-6; perhaps TRBD1 as D (6 bases). The CDR3 consists of 15 residues. Germline loops: CDR1 MRHNA, CDR2 SNTAGT. Trimming stripped 8 bases from V and 10 bases from J, with 21 bases between. CDR3 in amino acids: CASPPVGQWPSPLHF. CDR3 nucleotide sequence: TGTGCCAGCCCCCCGGTCGGACAGTGGCCGTCACCCCTCCACTTT.

The gene calls are TRBV4-2 and TRBJ1-6, with 8 bases fitting TRBD1. Germline trimming cut 8 bases from V and 10 bases from J; bases unmatched to any gene: 7. Germline V gene lookup returns CDR1 LGHNA and CDR2 YNFKEQ. The CDR3 has 13 amino acids. The chain's CDR3 is CASGGQGNSPLHF. In DNA form, the CDR3 reads TGTGCCAGCGGCGGACAGGGAAACTCACCCCTCCACTTT.

The V gene is TRBV5-6, the J gene TRBJ2-4; TRBD2 agrees at 8 bases. The V gene's germline CDR1 is SGHDT and CDR2 YYEEEE. The length of the CDR3 is 15 residues. J was trimmed by 3 bases and V by 1 base; bases with no gene match: 3. CDR3 residues: CASSLFGGDKNIQYF. The CDR3 DNA reads as TGTGCCAGCAGCTTGTTCGGGGGGGACAAAAACATTCAGTACTTC.

The rearrangement links TRBV13 to TRBJ2-1; the match to TRBD2 covers 14 bases. Germline V CDR1 and CDR2: PRHDT, FYEKMQ (reference sequence). Trimming took 4 bases from V and 4 from J; bases not matched to a gene: 6. The CDR3 length is 17 residues. The CDR3 nucleotides are TGTGCCAGCAGCTCAGCCGGGACTAGCGGGGGATACAATGAGCAGTTCTTC. Translated: CASSSAGTSGGYNEQFF.

This clone came up a few times. In DNA, the CDR3 is TGCGCCAGCAGCCAAGAGCGTGACATTTCAAATCAGCCCCAGCATTTT. It codes for CASSQERDISNQPQHF. V gene TRBV4-1 combines with J gene TRBJ1-5; the D is unclear. Trimming removed 0 bases at V and 4 bases at J, with 13 bases between. Looked up from germline, CDR1 is MGHRA and CDR2 is YSYEKL. The CDR3 consists of 16 residues.

This chain connects TRBV7-9 to TRBJ1-2, with D perhaps matching TRBD1 (6 bases). The CDR3 runs to 15 residues. Deletions cut 5 bases from V and 3 bases from J, with 16 bases between. The germline V gene encodes CDR1 SEHNR and CDR2 FQNEAQ (reference sequence). This CDR3 is CASSRYRDTYYGYTF. The CDR3 nucleotides are TGTGCCAGCAGCCGCTATCGGGACACGTACTATGGCTACACCTTC.

The chain employs TRBV5-1 and TRBJ2-7, with 13 bases that match TRBD2. The CDR3 runs to 15 residues. J was trimmed by 2 bases and V by 5 bases; bases with no gene match: 4. Germline V gene sequence: CDR1 SGHRS, CDR2 YFSETQ. The CDR3 reads CASRTGLAGTYEQYF. The CDR3 DNA reads TGCGCCAGCAGAACGGGACTAGCGGGAACCTACGAGCAGTACTTC.

The chain employs TRBV6-5 and TRBJ2-5; perhaps TRBD1 as D (5 bases). The ends were cut back, 6 bases at V and 5 bases at J, with 13 bases in the middle. The CDR3 has 13 amino acids. Germline V CDR1 and CDR2: MNHEY, SVGAGI. The CDR3 loop is CASRLGVSETQYF. The CDR3 nucleotides are TGTGCCAGCAGGCTAGGGGTTTCGGAGACCCAGTACTTC.

The chain employs TRBV7-9 and TRBJ1-1; D is possibly TRBD1 (6 bases). This CDR3 is built from 14 residues. Germline-derived CDR1 and CDR2 are SEHNR and FQNEAQ (reference sequence). V was cut by 5 bases and J by 1 base, with 11 bases left in between. CDR3 sequence reads: CASSTWTENTEAFF. The CDR3 region has the DNA TGTGCCAGCAGCACCTGGACAGAGAACACTGAAGCTTTCTTT.

The chain is built from TRBV9 and TRBJ1-6, with unresolved D. The V end was cut by 0 bases, the J end by 4 bases, with 8 bases between. The CDR3 consists of 15 residues. CDR1 is SGDLS, CDR2 YYNGEE, per germline. CDR3 protein: CASSVGAGYNSPLHF. The CDR3 DNA follows: TGTGCCAGCAGCGTAGGGGCAGGTTATAATTCACCCCTCCACTTT.

The rearrangement joins TRBV18 to TRBJ1-1; no clear D. The germline CDR1 and CDR2 sequences are KGHSH and LQKENI. This CDR3 has 14 amino acids. V shed 0 bases and J shed 1 base, with 6 bases lying between them. CDR3: CASSPPIPNTEAFF. In DNA form, the CDR3 reads TGTGCCAGCTCACCACCCATTCCGAACACTGAAGCTTTCTTT.

The chain recombines TRBV5-4 with TRBJ2-5, with 7 bases lining up with TRBD1. With V trimmed by 7 bases and J by 4 bases, 4 bases remained unmatched. Germline assignment: CDR1 SGHNT and CDR2 YYREEE (reference sequence). CDR3 length: 12 residues. The CDR3 sequence: CASAAGGETQYF. The CDR3 DNA reads as TGTGCCAGCGCGGCAGGGGGAGAGACCCAGTACTTC.

V and J are TRBV7-9 and TRBJ1-6, with TRBD1 matching over 10 bases. The CDR3 is 17 amino acids. The junction had 5 bases not matched to a gene; V was cut back by 2 bases and J by 4 bases. Germline loops: CDR1 SEHNR, CDR2 FQNEAQ (reference sequence). The CDR3 coding sequence is TGTGCCAGCAGCTTATTTCGGACAGGGGGTTATAATTCACCCCTCCACTTT. This gives the protein CASSLFRTGGYNSPLHF. The entire variable domain, with the rest obtained from reference TRBV7-9 and TRBJ1-6, is as follows: DTGVSQNPRHKITKRGQNVTFRCDPISEHNRLYWYRQTLGQGPEFLTYFQNEAQLEKSRLLSDRFSAERPKGSFSTLEIQRTEQGDSAMYLCASSLFRTGGYNSPLHFGNGTRLTVT.

The rearrangement links TRBV6-5 to TRBJ1-2; 8 nucleotides match TRBD1. Losses at the gene ends were 4 bases for V and 8 bases for J; bases not matched to a gene: 9. CDR1 and CDR2 from the germline V gene are MNHEY and SVGAGI. The CDR3 is 14 residues long. For the CDR3, the DNA is TGTGCCAGCAGTTCCTTGACAGGGGATCTCGGCTACACCTTC. Amino acid sequence: CASSSLTGDLGYTF.

The CDR3: CASSRTGWARYEQYF. The CDR3 region has the DNA TGTGCCAGTAGTAGGACAGGGTGGGCCCGCTACGAGCAGTACTTC. The V and J genes are TRBV19 and TRBJ2-7, with 8 bases fitting TRBD1. Germline CDR1 reads LNHDA; CDR2 reads SQIVND (reference sequence). This CDR3 comprises 15 residues. The V gene end was trimmed by 4 bases and the J gene end by 3 bases; junction bases not matched to a gene: 8.

This chain links TRBV2 with TRBJ2-7; no firm D call. V was cut by 11 bases and J by 3 bases, with 14 bases left in between. This CDR3 contains 12 residues. Germline CDR1 is SNHLY and CDR2 is FYNNEI. CDR3 nucleotides: TGTGCCTTCGCCCGTGACAACTACGAGCAGTACTTC. Translating it yields CAFARDNYEQYF.

The rearrangement links TRBV18 to TRBJ1-1, with 7 bases matching TRBD1. The trim removed 7 bases at V and 2 bases at J, leaving 10 bases unmatched. Germline-derived CDR1 and CDR2 are KGHSH and LQKENI. The CDR3 length is 15 residues. In DNA, the CDR3 is TGTGCCAGCTTCTTAACGACAGGGACCAACACTGAAGCTTTCTTT. Protein sequence: CASFLTTGTNTEAFF.

This chain joins TRBV7-9 and TRBJ1-1, with 7 positions matching TRBD1. V shed 2 bases, J shed 0 bases, and the junction held 9 bases outside the gene matches. CDR3 length: 17 amino acids. The V gene's germline CDR1 is SEHNR and CDR2 FQNEAQ (reference sequence). CDR3 sequence reads: CASSLLGTALMNTEAFF. The CDR3 DNA sequence: TGTGCCAGCAGCTTATTAGGGACAGCTCTGATGAACACTGAAGCTTTCTTT.

V is TRBV6-6 and J is TRBJ1-1, with D unresolved. Per germline, CDR1 MNHNY and CDR2 SVGAGI (reference sequence). Deletions cut 0 bases from V and 4 bases from J, with 9 bases between. The CDR3 extends over 14 amino acids. The CDR3 loop reads CASSYSSGITEAFF. Written as DNA, the CDR3 is TGTGCCAGCAGTTACTCGAGCGGCATCACTGAAGCTTTCTTT.

The CDR3 spells CASSLAGDTGELFF. The CDR3 bases are TGTGCCAGCAGCCTCGCAGGGGACACCGGGGAGCTGTTTTTT. This sequence joins TRBV9 and TRBJ2-2; D perhaps matches TRBD1 (6 bases). Germline-derived CDR1 and CDR2 are SGDLS and YYNGEE. The CDR3 extends over 14 amino acids. Trimming took 4 bases from V and 3 from J, leaving 10 bases between them.